Below are 3 T cell receptor beta chains sequenced from a single sample in a study of human T cells and chemical hapten exposure. TCRdb reprocessed the RACE reads via MiXCR and lists one record per CDR3 protein. The sample carries over 300,000 distinct CDR3 sequences, roughly 5% recorded once. Indicated time point: pre-sensitization, week 0. Stated treatment: therapeutic diphenylcyclopropenone sensitization with weekly scalp DPC. The starting material was whole blood, obtained in connection with sensitization to the hapten diphenylcyclopropenone (DPC). These receptors all stem from a woman aged 45-65 years with alopecia areata. Some clones in this sample may be carry-over from other donors' samples.

This clonotype appeared a few times. This chain links TRBV18 with TRBJ2-3; 8 nucleotides line up with TRBD2. The germline CDR1 and CDR2 sequences are KGHSH and LQKENI. Trimming cost V 4 bases and J 8 bases; bases outside gene matches: 5. This CDR3 has 13 amino acids. The CDR3 protein is CASSQRESSTQYF. The CDR3 nucleotides are TGTGCCAGCTCACAGCGGGAGTCCAGTACGCAGTATTTT.

This clonotype occurred many times. V gene TRBV28 combines with J gene TRBJ2-1, with 8 bases identical to TRBD2. The V gene end was trimmed by 3 bases and the J gene end by 9 bases; junction bases not matched to a gene: 10. The germline CDR1 and CDR2 sequences are MDHEN and SYDVKM. The CDR3 sequence is 15 residues long. In nucleotides, the CDR3 is TGTGCCAGCAGTTTTCAGGTCGGGAGGGCCATTGAGCAGTTCTTC. Translated, it gives CASSFQVGRAIEQFF.

This clonotype showed up just a few times. The chain is built from TRBV15 and TRBJ2-3; 8 bases fit TRBD1. Germline V CDR1 and CDR2: LNHNV, YYDKDF (reference sequence). V lost 5 bases, J lost 3 bases, and 4 bases stayed unmatched. The CDR3 has 14 residues. The CDR3 sequence: CATSLGQGTDTQYF. DNA for the CDR3: TGTGCCACCAGCCTAGGACAGGGAACAGATACGCAGTATTTT.